This T cell receptor beta chain stems from a study of shared clonotypes between healthy human individuals. Study-wide points: Relative to clonotypes present in all four donors, those not shared had lower generation probabilities.

Profiling relied on immunoSEQ multiplex PCR, and the TCRdb table lists in-frame clones only, not all of them. The table shows about a million clones, with roughly 77% occurring only once. Germline V CDR1 and CDR2: MNHEY, SVGAGI. With 0 bases clipped from V and 1 base from J, the junction kept 5 bases outside the gene matches. The CDR3 is 16 residues long. Comments on this clone: Its target is unknown. Other DNA sequences from this sample encode an identical CDR3 as well.

This receptor was taken from a man aged 18 to 29 in good health. Some clones in this sample may be carry-over from other donors' samples. V is TRBV6-5 and J is TRBJ2-5; 7 positions match TRBD2. Sequenced: memory CD4+ T cells from PBMCs. Subset described: CD45RA-negative fraction. The DNA for the CDR3 is TGTGCCAGCAGTTACTCGGCCCCTAGCGGCCAAGAGACCCAGTACTTC. The encoded protein is CASSYSAPSGQETQYF.